Below, one T cell receptor (beta chain) is given with its context. Its cognate antigen is unknown. Germline V gives CDR1 LNHNV, CDR2 YYDKDF (reference sequence). V shed 2 bases and J shed 0 bases, with 17 bases lying between them. The CDR3 has 18 amino acids. This record comes from a study of cytomegalovirus exposure and HLA in healthy donors. Looking at the study overall: Among about 179 million T cells, an earlier analysis found 90 million to 130 million unique TCR beta sequences.

The PCR was carried out with 60 Vbeta primers and 13 Jbeta primers. Method: immunoSEQ multiplex PCR; TCRdb's copy keeps in-frame clones and lacks some. Of 80,000 to 95,000 clones listed, roughly 77% are singletons. Study-wide findings and caveats: The study labeled roughly 160 TCR beta chains cytomegalovirus-associated. With high specificity and sensitivity, the classifier reportedly diagnosed cytomegalovirus status.

The donors (healthy individuals) were bone marrow donors. The chain uses TRBV15 and TRBJ2-4; weak D call: TRBD2 (7 bases). The receptor was derived from a woman aged 40-49 years in good health and CMV-seropositive. Sample: PBMCs. In DNA form, the CDR3 reads TGTGCCACCAGCAGATTGGGGGCTAGCGGAATAGCCAAAAACATTCAGTACTTC. This encodes CATSRLGASGIAKNIQYF.